This is a list of T cell receptor beta chains from one sample in a study of blood T cell repertoires in COVID-19. Repertoires were generated with immunoSEQ multiplex PCR, while TCRdb's copy carries only in-frame clones and drops some. The profile shows about 200,000 clones, about 95% of them singletons. Sequenced: peripheral blood. These receptors all come from a man aged 25 to 40 with COVID-19, enrolled during active disease. The CDR3 runs from the conserved cysteine through the conserved F or W. The order of the fields is D gene, J gene, V gene, clone size, CDR3 protein, CDR3 DNA. D genes are given only for firm matches. Only some rows state a clone size, as once, few, many or a class for expanded clones.

. TRBJ1-1 TRBV5-1 . CASSEQGYSNTEAFF TGCGCCAGCAGCGAACAGGGTTATTCGAACACTGAAGCTTTCTTT
. TRBJ1-6 TRBV14 . CASSQDGAGIYSPLHF TGTGCCAGCAGCCAAGATGGAGCGGGAATATATTCACCCCTCCACTTT
. TRBJ1-2 TRBV7-2 . CASSPGTGANYGYTF TGTGCCAGCAGCCCGGGGACGGGGGCTAACTATGGCTACACCTTC
. TRBJ1-1 TRBV2 . CASSEQITEAFF TGTGCCAGCAGTGAACAAATCACTGAAGCTTTCTTT
TRBD1 TRBJ2-7 TRBV6-5 . CASSSRQGKDEQYF TGTGCCAGCAGTTCACGACAGGGGAAGGACGAGCAGTACTTC
. TRBJ1-2 TRBV11-2 . CASSFDRDYGYTF TGTGCCAGCAGCTTCGACAGAGACTATGGCTACACCTTC
TRBD1 TRBJ2-1 TRBV24-1 . CAWGDRGSYNEQFF TGTGCCTGGGGGGACAGGGGATCCTACAATGAGCAGTTCTTC
TRBD1 TRBJ2-5 TRBV6-1 once CASSGRTGAYRETQYF TGTGCCAGCAGTGGGCGGACAGGGGCGTACCGGGAGACCCAGTACTTC
TRBD1 TRBJ1-2 TRBV10-2 once CASSGTGNNYGYTF TGCGCCAGCAGTGGGACAGGGAATAACTATGGCTACACCTTC
. TRBJ1-1 TRBV3-1/TRBV3-2 . CASSQVSVNTEAFF TGTGCCAGCAGCCAAGTTTCCGTCAACACTGAAGCTTTCTTT
TRBD1 TRBJ1-1 TRBV6-5 . CASSSGQGGDTEAFF TGTGCCAGCAGTTCTGGACAGGGGGGGGACACTGAAGCTTTCTTT
. TRBJ1-2 TRBV10-3 . CAITESPGALGGYTF TGTGCCATCACCGAGTCTCCGGGAGCCCTTGGAGGCTACACCTTC
TRBD2 TRBJ2-3 TRBV7-9 . CASSILLRGGADTQYF TGTGCCAGCAGCATTCTCCTCCGGGGGGGCGCAGATACGCAGTATTTT
. TRBJ1-2 TRBV15 once CATSRKTGWGEGDYGYTF TGTGCCACCAGCAGAAAGACGGGTTGGGGGGAAGGCGACTATGGCTACACCTTC
. TRBJ2-4 TRBV30 once CAWNRGGKNIQYF TGTGCCTGGAACAGGGGAGGCAAAAACATTCAGTACTTC
. TRBJ1-1 TRBV19 once CASSIGRAGTEAFF TGTGCCAGTAGTATTGGCAGGGCTGGCACTGAAGCTTTCTTT
TRBD2 TRBJ2-5 TRBV14 few CASSQSTSGGEETQYF TGTGCCAGCAGCCAATCGACTAGCGGGGGGGAAGAGACCCAGTACTTC
. TRBJ1-1 TRBV6-4 few CASSARRGTEAFF TGTGCCAGCAGTGCCAGAAGAGGCACTGAAGCTTTCTTT
. TRBJ1-1 TRBV2 few CASRSFGENTEAFF TGTGCCAGCAGGAGCTTCGGAGAGAACACTGAAGCTTTCTTT
. TRBJ2-1 TRBV7-7 . CASSPRLGDHNEQFF TGTGCCAGCAGCCCGCGACTAGGGGACCACAATGAGCAGTTCTTC
. TRBJ1-2 TRBV3-1/TRBV3-2 . CAIQQGNGYTF TGTGCCATCCAGCAGGGGAATGGCTACACCTTC
TRBD1 TRBJ1-2 TRBV6-5 . CASSSSGQGNGYTF TGTGCCAGCAGTTCATCGGGACAGGGGAATGGCTACACCTTC
TRBD1 TRBJ1-3 TRBV10-3 . CATRDRGGNTIYF TGTGCCACCAGAGACAGGGGTGGAAACACCATATATTTT
. TRBJ1-1 TRBV6-5 . CASSYSRVSTEAFF TGTGCCAGCAGTTACTCGAGGGTGTCCACTGAAGCTTTCTTT
. TRBJ2-3 TRBV19 . CASSIRLASTDTQYF TGTGCCAGTAGTATACGCCTAGCGAGCACAGATACGCAGTATTTT
TRBD1 TRBJ1-1 TRBV6-5 once CASSYGRTGAPEAFF TGTGCCAGCAGTTACGGACGGACAGGCGCCCCTGAAGCTTTCTTT
. TRBJ1-5 TRBV5-5 . CASSLVGGDSNQPQHF TGTGCCAGCAGCTTGGTGGGGGGGGATAGCAATCAGCCCCAGCATTTT
. TRBJ1-1 TRBV19 . CASTRTDNTEAFF TGTGCCAGTACCCGGACAGATAACACTGAAGCTTTCTTT
TRBD2 TRBJ2-1 TRBV6-5 . CASSRERGDNEQFF TGTGCCAGCTCCAGGGAGCGGGGGGACAATGAGCAGTTCTTC
TRBD2 TRBJ2-5 TRBV2 . CASRMGTSGVLQETQYF TGTGCCAGCAGGATGGGGACTAGCGGGGTGTTACAAGAGACCCAGTACTTC
TRBD1 TRBJ2-7 TRBV5-6 . CASSLLDRGPYEQYF TGTGCCAGCAGCTTGCTGGACAGGGGGCCCTACGAGCAGTACTTC
. TRBJ1-2 TRBV10-3 . CAISPGLGEGYTF TGTGCCATCAGTCCAGGCCTCGGCGAAGGCTACACCTTC
. TRBJ2-5 TRBV5-1 . CASSLDGEETQYF TGCGCCAGCAGCTTGGACGGGGAAGAGACCCAGTACTTC
. TRBJ1-1 TRBV7-6 once CASSWIEEGPEAFF TGTGCCAGCAGCTGGATTGAGGAGGGCCCTGAAGCTTTCTTT
TRBD1 TRBJ1-6 TRBV6-5 . CASTRQGMNSPLHF TGTGCCAGCACCCGACAGGGAATGAATTCACCCCTCCACTTT
TRBD1 TRBJ1-2 TRBV7-9 . CASSFGPGQGSGYTF TGTGCCAGCAGCTTCGGACCGGGACAGGGAAGTGGCTACACCTTC
. TRBJ2-7 TRBV6-1 . CASSDSQGFPYEQYF TGTGCCAGCAGTGATAGCCAGGGGTTCCCTTACGAGCAGTACTTC
. TRBJ2-3 TRBV2 . CASPGDGDTQYF TGTGCCAGCCCAGGGGATGGAGATACGCAGTATTTT
TRBD1 TRBJ1-2 TRBV4-2 once CASSQEATGVYGYTF TGTGCCAGCAGCCAAGAGGCGACAGGGGTCTATGGCTACACCTTC
TRBD1 TRBJ1-4 TRBV5-1 once CASSLGDREGEKLFF TGCGCCAGCAGCTTGGGGGACAGGGAAGGGGAAAAACTGTTTTTT
. TRBJ1-4 TRBV30 . CAWSRGAGTNEKLFF TGTGCCTGGAGCCGGGGGGCGGGGACTAATGAAAAACTGTTTTTT
. TRBJ1-2 TRBV6-5 . CASSKTSTGTYGYTF TGTGCCAGCAGTAAGACCTCCACAGGAACCTATGGCTACACCTTC
. TRBJ2-6 TRBV30 . CAWSGGGSGANVLTF TGTGCCTGGAGCGGAGGAGGCTCTGGGGCCAACGTCCTGACTTTC
TRBD1 TRBJ1-6 TRBV6-5 . CASSYTGARNSPLHF TGTGCCAGCAGTTATACAGGGGCCCGTAATTCACCCCTCCACTTT
. TRBJ2-5 TRBV3-1/TRBV3-2 once CASSQGRGTQYF TGTGCCAGCAGCCAGGGGAGAGGGACCCAGTACTTC
. TRBJ2-2 TRBV12-2 few CASRLLPLPGHLTGELFF TGTGCAAGTCGCCTCCTGCCCCTCCCGGGACACCTCACCGGGGAGCTGTTTTTT
TRBD1 TRBJ2-2 TRBV5-1 . CASSPKGTGDTGELFF TGCGCCAGCAGCCCAAAGGGGACAGGAGACACCGGGGAGCTGTTTTTT
. TRBJ1-4 TRBV7-9 . CASSYLSGATNEKLFF TGTGCCAGCAGTTACTTGTCGGGGGCAACTAATGAAAAACTGTTTTTT
. TRBJ1-6 TRBV10-3 . CAISEGRAGRTNSPLHF TGTGCCATCAGTGAGGGGAGGGCAGGCCGCACGAATTCACCCCTCCACTTT
TRBD2 TRBJ2-5 TRBV6-2/TRBV6-3 . CASSPGLAGLQETQYF TGTGCCAGCAGTCCGGGACTAGCGGGGTTACAAGAGACCCAGTACTTC
TRBD1 TRBJ2-1 TRBV7-3 . CASSLSEDRANEQFF TGTGCCAGCAGTTTATCCGAAGACAGGGCCAATGAGCAGTTCTTC
. TRBJ1-6 TRBV6-5 . CASTPEGDYNSPLHF TGTGCCAGCACCCCGGAAGGGGACTATAATTCACCCCTCCACTTT
. TRBJ1-1 TRBV5-5 . CASSPLNSGSTEAFF TGTGCCAGCAGCCCCCTGAATTCAGGGTCGACTGAAGCTTTCTTT
TRBD2 TRBJ2-1 TRBV10-1 . CASSESGGTYNEQFF TGCGCCAGCAGTGAGTCCGGGGGGACGTACAATGAGCAGTTCTTC
. TRBJ1-4 TRBV6-5 . CASSFGGGAGEKLFF TGTGCCAGCAGTTTTGGGGGGGGCGCCGGTGAAAAACTGTTTTTT
. TRBJ1-6 TRBV4-1 . CASSQVGVSTTNSPLHF TGCGCCAGCAGCCAAGTAGGAGTATCGACTACTAATTCACCCCTCCACTTT
. TRBJ2-2 TRBV11-2 . CASSLTGQDTGELFF TGTGCCAGCAGCTTAACGGGACAAGACACCGGGGAGCTGTTTTTT
. TRBJ1-4 TRBV6-1 . CASSETGRDEKLFF TGTGCCAGCAGTGAAACAGGGAGGGATGAAAAACTGTTTTTT
. TRBJ2-7 TRBV7-5 . CVRSLGTQGWKEYEQYF TGTGTCAGAAGCTTAGGCACACAGGGTTGGAAGGAGTACGAGCAGTACTTC
TRBD1 TRBJ1-4 TRBV9 few CASSVVPGGSEKLFF TGTGCCAGCAGCGTAGTGCCAGGGGGCAGTGAAAAACTGTTTTTT